The 17 T cell receptor beta chains below all came from one sample that was sequenced in a study of blood T cell repertoires in COVID-19. Assay: immunoSEQ multiplex PCR; the TCRdb copy retains only in-frame clones and omits some. The sample consists of roughly 160,000 clones, roughly 87% of them appearing once. The sample taken for sequencing was peripheral blood. The receptors here all came from a woman aged 60 to 75 who had recovered from COVID-19.

The chain combines TRBV19 with TRBJ1-5, with D maybe TRBD1 (6 bases). Trimming shortened V by 4 bases and J by 0 bases, and 22 bases separated the two germline ends. Germline CDR1 and CDR2: LNHDA and SQIVND (reference sequence). This CDR3 is 19 amino acids long. DNA for the CDR3: TGTGCCAGTAGTAGGCCTCCGGGACACCTACCCTATAGCAATCAGCCCCAGCATTTT. This sequence encodes CASSRPPGHLPYSNQPQHF.

The J gene is TRBJ1-5, the V gene TRBV12-3 or TRBV12-4, with a tentative D call TRBD1 (6 bases). The V end was cut by 9 bases, the J end by 7 bases, with 16 bases between. The CDR3 covers 13 residues. This CDR3 is CASWAGGQQPQHF. The CDR3 region has the DNA TGTGCCAGTTGGGCGGGGGGGCAACAGCCCCAGCATTTT.

The chain links TRBV27 to TRBJ2-1; D uncertain. Trimming pared 6 bases from V and 1 base from J, leaving 13 bases between. Germline loops: CDR1 MNHEY, CDR2 SMNVEV (reference sequence). CDR3 length: 15 amino acids. The CDR3 DNA sequence: TGTGCCAGCAGGACCCTCGGCGGTTCCTACAATGAGCAGTTCTTC. This encodes CASRTLGGSYNEQFF.

The chain carries TRBV5-1 and TRBJ2-3; TRBD2 aligns across 14 bases. Unmatched junction bases numbered 9, after V lost 4 bases and J lost 2 bases. The CDR3 loop spans 18 amino acids. In germline, CDR1 is SGHRS, CDR2 YFSETQ. The CDR3 reads CASSAGLAGGPNTDTQYF. The CDR3, as DNA: TGCGCCAGCAGCGCCGGACTAGCGGGGGGCCCTAACACAGATACGCAGTATTTT.

This chain connects TRBV28 to TRBJ1-6; possible D gene TRBD1, 5 bases. The germline V and J ends were trimmed by 10 bases and 14 bases, with 15 bases remaining between them. This CDR3 has 11 amino acids. Per the germline V gene, CDR1 is MDHEN and CDR2 is SYDVKM. The CDR3 DNA is TGTGCCACCTCGGGGGAGCGGGCCCTCCACTTT. Residues: CATSGERALHF.

The rearrangement links TRBV28 to TRBJ2-5; D is possibly TRBD1 (6 bases). This CDR3 has 14 residues. V lost 6 bases and J lost 5, with 16 bases in between. In germline, CDR1 is MDHEN, CDR2 SYDVKM. The CDR3 bases are TGTGCCAGCAGCTCTATACAGGGTTTGGAGACCCAGTACTTC. It codes for CASSSIQGLETQYF.

The chain is built from TRBV6-1 and TRBJ2-4; D ambiguous. The CDR3 extends over 17 amino acids. Germline lookup yields CDR1 MNHNS and CDR2 SASEGT. Deletions cut 4 bases from V and 3 bases from J, with 19 bases between. The CDR3, as DNA: TGTGCCAGCAGTGGAGGCTATATTCGGGTAGTCAAAAACATTCAGTACTTC. Translating gives CASSGGYIRVVKNIQYF.

For this clone: A junction end diverges from the germline sequence, so it may reflect a read error. The gene calls are TRBV7-7 and TRBJ2-1; tentative D call: TRBD1 (6 bases). This CDR3 spans 16 amino acids. Germline V gene lookup returns CDR1 SSHAT and CDR2 FNYEAQ (reference sequence). CDR3 region: CASSRDTAEWGNEQFF. DNA of the CDR3: TGTGCTAGCAGCCGGGACACGGCGGAATGGGGCAATGAGCAGTTCTTC.

V usage is TRBV5-1 and J usage is TRBJ2-3; perhaps TRBD2 as D (7 bases). The V end was cut by 1 base, the J end by 3 bases, with 12 bases between. CDR1 is SGHRS and CDR2 is YFSETQ in the germline V gene. The length of the CDR3 is 15 residues. The chain's CDR3 is CASSLRTRGTDTQYF. In nucleotides, the CDR3 is TGCGCCAGCAGCTTGAGGACTAGGGGGACAGATACGCAGTATTTT.

The CDR3 is CASSQTSPYNEQFF. The CDR3 DNA reads as TGTGCCAGCAGCCAGACTAGCCCATACAATGAGCAGTTCTTC. This sequence joins TRBV3-1 (or the pseudogene TRBV3-2) and TRBJ2-1; 7 bases are shared with TRBD2. The CDR3 has 14 residues. Trimming cost V 3 bases and J 4 bases; bases outside gene matches: 3. Germline V gene lookup returns CDR1 LGHDT and CDR2 YNNKEL (reference sequence).

This clone showed up just a few times. This sequence joins TRBV6-1 and TRBJ1-2; D remains ambiguous. The CDR3 runs to 13 residues. CDR1 and CDR2 (germline): MNHNS, SASEGT. Trimming removed 1 base from V and 5 bases from J, with 8 bases in between. As DNA, the CDR3 is TGTGCCAGCAGTGAAGATGGCCCTTATGGCTACACCTTC. Amino acid sequence: CASSEDGPYGYTF.

V usage is TRBV13 and J usage is TRBJ2-1, with unresolved D. In germline, CDR1 is PRHDT, CDR2 FYEKMQ (reference sequence). V was shortened by 0 bases and J by 4 bases, with 7 bases between the two germline ends. The CDR3 runs 14 residues. In DNA form, the CDR3 reads TGTGCCAGCAGCTTAGGACTGGTGTACAATGAGCAGTTCTTC. It specifies CASSLGLVYNEQFF.

Only one count was recorded for this clone. The chain combines TRBV5-1 with TRBJ2-7, with 11 bases matching TRBD2. The CDR3 spans 17 residues. V lost 0 bases, J lost 6 bases, and 11 bases stayed unmatched. Per germline, CDR1 SGHRS and CDR2 YFSETQ. The chain's CDR3 is CASSLGLAGPIASEQYF. The CDR3 DNA sequence: TGCGCCAGCAGCTTGGGACTAGCGGGGCCGATAGCATCCGAGCAGTACTTC. The full variable domain, completed using reference TRBV5-1 and TRBJ2-7, is KAGVTQTPRYLIKTRGQQVTLSCSPISGHRSVSWYQQTPGQGLQFLFEYFSETQRNKGNFPGRFSGRQFSNSRSEMNVSTLELGDSALYLCASSLGLAGPIASEQYFGPGTRLTVT.

The chain uses TRBV3-1 (or the pseudogene TRBV3-2) and TRBJ1-3; 9 nucleotides align to TRBD1. V was pared by 4 bases and J by 3 bases, with 22 bases of the junction left unmatched. The germline V gene encodes CDR1 LGHDT and CDR2 YNNKEL (reference sequence). The CDR3 totals 21 residues. The CDR3 reads CASSPLRVRDRAARCGNTIYF. The CDR3, as DNA: TGTGCCAGCAGCCCACTCCGGGTCCGGGACAGGGCTGCTCGGTGTGGAAACACCATATATTTT.

The genes are TRBV6-2 or TRBV6-3 and TRBJ1-6; D is undetermined. Deletions cut 2 bases from V and 6 bases from J, with 11 bases between. The CDR3 has 15 amino acids. In germline, CDR1 is MNHEY, CDR2 SVGEGT. The DNA for the CDR3 is TGTGCCAGCAGTTACCTGGGCGTGGGTAATTCACCCCTCCACTTT. Its translation: CASSYLGVGNSPLHF.

The V gene is TRBV18, the J gene TRBJ2-2, with 10 bases identical to TRBD1. The CDR3 length is 15 residues. J lost 6 bases, V lost 3 bases, and 4 bases had no gene match. CDR1 is KGHSH, CDR2 LQKENI, per germline. CDR3 amino acids: CASSPRGQGAGELFF. CDR3 nucleotides: TGTGCCAGCTCACCTCGCGGACAGGGGGCCGGGGAGCTGTTTTTT.

This chain links TRBV5-1 with TRBJ2-1, with TRBD2 matching 7 bases. The trim removed 5 bases at V and 8 bases at J, leaving 10 bases unmatched. Germline lookup yields CDR1 SGHRS and CDR2 YFSETQ. The length of the CDR3 is 14 residues. As DNA, the CDR3 is TGCGCCAGCAGTGTGGCGGGGGTCTGGGATGAGCAGTTCTTC. Amino acids: CASSVAGVWDEQFF.